This TCR beta chain is from a study of control samples from healthy donors and cancer patients. Profiling relied on immunoSEQ multiplex PCR, and the TCRdb table lists in-frame clones only, not all of them. The table lists 110,000 or so clones, about 89% of them singletons. This clone was seen just once. The CDR3 consists of 17 residues. The V end was cut by 5 bases, the J end by 0 bases, with 14 bases between. Germline V gene data show CDR1 as SGHTA and CDR2 as FQGTGA. Material: blood. This sequence joins TRBV7-3 and TRBJ2-6; D not resolved. This clonotype was obtained from a woman aged 50 to 65 in good health. CDR3 in DNA: TGTGCCAGCAGCCGATGGTACGGTGACTCTGGGGCCAACGTCCTGACTTTC. Protein product: CASSRWYGDSGANVLTF.